This T cell receptor (beta chain) stems from a study of identical twins (dated by TCRdb to the mid-2010s). As for the study more broadly: To test whether fetal clonotypes persist, the study used deep sequencing on TCR alpha and beta repertoires from monozygotic twins, unrelated adults of various ages, and cord blood. Replicate twin experiments were performed at different times using different library preparation protocols to rule out contamination.

Study-wide findings and limitations: In beta out-of-frame sequences, excess twin sharing was weaker, because having fewer shared sequences lowered the signal-to-noise ratio. Compared with coincidental sharing between unrelated individuals, an excess of low generation-probability sequences was observed among out-of-frame TCR alpha sequences shared between twins. Recombination models systematically underestimated out-of-frame TCR alpha sharing in monozygotic twins but agreed with sharing between unrelated individuals. Because the same donors could not be followed over many years, the conclusions depended on cross-sectional statistical analysis. Invariant T cells such as MAIT and iNKT could partly confound zero-insertion analyses, though diverse VJ usage argued against this for most clonotypes. Abundant cord blood beta clonotypes had fewer insertions, young adult naive repertoires showed a similar but weaker trend, and memory repertoires showed no such trend.

In its sample, this clonotype was seen a few times. What this receptor recognizes is not known. There are no base qualities to consult, and no much larger clone falls within one base. Every donor was a healthy Caucasian. Miltenyi CD45RO+ enrichment and human naive T-cell isolation kits were used to isolate memory (CD45RO+) and naive T cells from PBMC. Library preparation used 5' RACE. Sequencing relied on an Illumina HiSeq 2000. A universal primer binding site was introduced by template switching, and a unique molecular identifier was present in the final cDNA, enabling accurate counting of TCR cDNA molecules. First-strand cDNA for TCR alpha and beta chains was synthesized from specific primers in the conserved constant-segment region. To control for contamination, every cDNA library carried two barcodes: a SMART-Mk sample barcode plus Illumina barcodes. TruSeq adapter sequences and Illumina sample barcodes were added in two successive PCR steps. The Illumina HiSeq platform was used with custom primers to sequence TCR alpha and beta cDNA libraries. In the source study's methods: Unique molecular identifiers were extracted from raw reads with MiGEC, and CDR3 positions were determined with MiXCR. Recombination models were inferred per individual with the repgenHMM and IGoR tools using an EM algorithm. The analysis of shared clonotypes was done with the tcR package in R, with sharing normalized by the product of cloneset sizes. Out-of-frame nonproductive sequences were analyzed to study raw recombination free of thymic and clonal selection effects. TCRdb's own reprocessing of the public reads used fastp at Q25 and MiXCR and kept productive beta chains. A single entry per CDR3 protein holds the most common genes and DNA from its merged rows. What appears here as the V and J calls and clone size reflects TCRdb's work, not the paper's. The sample table holds about 220,000 distinct CDR3 sequences, of which less than 10% were seen once. The top ten clones comprise around 5.1% of the sample.

From its cysteine to its phenylalanine, the CDR3 spans 10 amino acids. CDR3 DNA is the only sequence kept; it has 30 bases, read in frame from the first base. V gives up 6 bases and J gives up 9 bases, and the segment between their germline ends measures 9 bases. The CDR1 and CDR2 encoded by the germline V gene (reference sequence) are DFQATT and SNEGSKA. Sequencing used memory (CD45RO+) T cells sorted from blood. According to the study, the label for this sample's cell subset or site signals: CD45RO+ enriched T cells. The V and J genes are TRBV20-1 and TRBJ2-1, with an unclear D gene assignment. This TCR came from a young woman in good health. This receptor has the CDR3 CSAYLTEQFF. Read as DNA, the sequence is TGCAGTGCCTACCTAACTGAGCAGTTCTTC.